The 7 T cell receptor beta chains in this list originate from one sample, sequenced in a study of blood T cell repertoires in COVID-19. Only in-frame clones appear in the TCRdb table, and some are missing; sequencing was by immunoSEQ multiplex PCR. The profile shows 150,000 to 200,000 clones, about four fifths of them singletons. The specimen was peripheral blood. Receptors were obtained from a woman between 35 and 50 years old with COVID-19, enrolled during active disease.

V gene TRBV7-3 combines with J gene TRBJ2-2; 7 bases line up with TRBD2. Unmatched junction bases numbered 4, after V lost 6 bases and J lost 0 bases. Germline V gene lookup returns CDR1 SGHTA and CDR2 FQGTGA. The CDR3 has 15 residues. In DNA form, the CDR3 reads TGTGCCAGCAGTCGGGGGGAACCGAACACCGGGGAGCTGTTTTTT. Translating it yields CASSRGEPNTGELFF.

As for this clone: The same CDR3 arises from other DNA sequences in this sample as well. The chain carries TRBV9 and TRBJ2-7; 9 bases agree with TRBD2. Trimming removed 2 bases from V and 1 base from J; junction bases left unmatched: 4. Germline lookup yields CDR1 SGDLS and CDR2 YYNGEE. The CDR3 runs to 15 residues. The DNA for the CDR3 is TGTGCCAGCAGCGTGGGTCTAGCGGGATCCTACGAGCAGTACTTC. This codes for CASSVGLAGSYEQYF.

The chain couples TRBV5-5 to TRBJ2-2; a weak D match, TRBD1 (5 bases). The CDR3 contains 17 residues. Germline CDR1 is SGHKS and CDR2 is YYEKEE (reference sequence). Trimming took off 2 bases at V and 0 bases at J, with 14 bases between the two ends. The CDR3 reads CASSFLSTTANTGELFF. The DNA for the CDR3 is TGTGCCAGCAGCTTTTTGTCTACGACAGCGAACACCGGGGAGCTGTTTTTT. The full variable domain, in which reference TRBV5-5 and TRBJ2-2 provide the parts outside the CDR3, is DAGVTQSPTHLIKTRGQQVTLRCSPISGHKSVSWYQQVLGQGPQFIFQYYEKEERGRGNFPDRFSARQFPNYSSELNVNALLLGDSALYLCASSFLSTTANTGELFFGEGSRLTVL.

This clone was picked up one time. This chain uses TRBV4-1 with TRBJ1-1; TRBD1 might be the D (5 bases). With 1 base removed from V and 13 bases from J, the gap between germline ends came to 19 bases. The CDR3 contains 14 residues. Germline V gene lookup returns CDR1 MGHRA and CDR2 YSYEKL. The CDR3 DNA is TGCGCCAGCAGCCAAGCCTACATTGGCGGGGACGGTTTCTTT. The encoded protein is CASSQAYIGGDGFF.

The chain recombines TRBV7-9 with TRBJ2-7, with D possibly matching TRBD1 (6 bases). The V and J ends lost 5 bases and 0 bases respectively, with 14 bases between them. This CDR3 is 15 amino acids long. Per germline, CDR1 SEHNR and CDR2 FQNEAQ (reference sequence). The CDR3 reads CASSKGTQSSYEQYF. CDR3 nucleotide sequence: TGTGCCAGCAGCAAGGGGACACAGAGCTCCTACGAGCAGTACTTC.

The CDR3 DNA reads as TGTGCCAGCAGGCCCACAGGGGCTACGGTGAATGAAAAACTGTTTTTT. Its protein product is CASRPTGATVNEKLFF. The chain is built from TRBV2 and TRBJ1-4, with TRBD1 identical over 7 bases. Germline assignment: CDR1 SNHLY and CDR2 FYNNEI. This CDR3 spans 16 amino acids. The V segment lost 6 bases and the J segment 5 bases; nucleotides outside the gene matches: 12.

The CDR3: CASSGPGGEQFF. The CDR3 DNA reads as TGCGCCAGCAGTGGTCCGGGAGGTGAGCAGTTCTTC. This chain uses TRBV5-1 with TRBJ2-1, with 7 bases lining up with TRBD2. The V segment lost 5 bases and the J segment 9 bases; nucleotides outside the gene matches: 5. This CDR3 comprises 12 residues. Germline V gives CDR1 SGHRS, CDR2 YFSETQ.